The 22 T cell receptor beta chains below all came from one sample that was sequenced in a study of Graves' ophthalmopathy and Graves' hyperthyroidism. RNA transcripts provided the template for amplifying TCR beta CDR3 regions. RT-PCR in the first round used HTBI primers; a second-round multiplex PCR followed. One entry per CDR3 protein, called by TCRdb with MiXCR from the multiplex PCR reads. The sample lists about 550,000 distinct CDR3 sequences, less than 45% occurring once. Material: peripheral blood or thyroid tissue (not recorded which). These receptors were taken from an adult man with Graves' hyperthyroidism.

This clonotype has a handful of counts. This may be a read error: a much more frequent sequence differs by one nucleotide. The chain has TRBV5-4 and TRBJ1-1; D is uncertain. This CDR3 spans 12 amino acids. Germline V gene sequence: CDR1 SGHNT, CDR2 YYREEE (reference sequence). V was cut by 2 bases and J by 3 bases, with 5 bases left in between. CDR3 region: CASSFQDTEAFF. CDR3 nucleotides: TGTGCCAGCAGCTTCCAAGACACTGAAGCTTTCTTT. Drawing the rest from reference TRBV5-4 and TRBJ1-1, the complete variable domain is ETGVTQSPTHLIKTRGQQVTLRCSSQSGHNTVSWYQQALGQGPQFIFQYYREEENGRGNFPPRFSGLQFPNYSSELNVNALELDDSALYLCASSFQDTEAFFGQGTRLTVV.

This clonotype was seen many times. V is TRBV20-1 and J is TRBJ2-2; either TRBD1 or TRBD2 may supply D (5 bases each). This CDR3 is 14 amino acids long. V was cut by 1 base and J by 5 bases, with 11 bases left in between. Germline values: CDR1 DFQATT, CDR2 SNEGSKA (reference sequence). The chain's CDR3 is CSARVGTTTGELFF. The CDR3 nucleotides read TGCAGTGCTAGAGTCGGGACCACTACCGGGGAGCTGTTTTTT.

Remarks on this clonotype: A much larger clone lies a single base off, so this may be a read error. The gene calls are TRBV7-9 and TRBJ2-5; D is perhaps TRBD2 (6 bases). CDR3 length: 13 amino acids. Germline V gene lookup returns CDR1 SEHNR and CDR2 FQNEAQ (reference sequence). The DNA for the CDR3 is TGTGCCAGTAGTATTCGGCCTCGGGAGACCCAGTGCTTC. This translates into CASSIRPRETQCF.

Turning to this clonotype: Compared with germline, one end of the junction differs, possibly owing to a read error. V usage is TRBV7-9 and J usage is TRBJ1-1; 8 bases match TRBD1. Germline assignment: CDR1 SEHNR and CDR2 FQNEAQ (reference sequence). The CDR3 loop spans 14 amino acids. CDR3 residues: CASSRQGPTTEASF. In DNA, the CDR3 is TGTGCCAGCAGCCGACAGGGGCCAACCACTGAAGCTTCCTTT.

This clonotype was detected many times. This chain uses TRBV6-5 with TRBJ1-1; TRBD1 agrees at 8 bases. The CDR3 consists of 13 residues. The germline V gene has CDR1 MNHEY and CDR2 SVGAGI. The junction had 8 bases not matched to a gene; V was cut back by 11 bases and J by 3 bases. The CDR3 sequence: CAVQGDGDTEAFF. In DNA, the CDR3 is TGTGCCGTACAGGGGGATGGGGACACTGAAGCTTTCTTT.

The rearrangement links TRBV2 to TRBJ1-5, with D possibly being TRBD1 (5 bases). V dropped 5 bases and J dropped 3 bases, with 11 bases sitting between them. The CDR3 covers 14 residues. Per the germline V gene, CDR1 is SNHLY and CDR2 is FYNNEI. CDR3 sequence: CASSPRDFNQPQHF. Written as DNA, the CDR3 is TGTGCCAGCAGTCCCCGGGACTTCAATCAGCCCCAGCATTTT. Combining the CDR3 with reference TRBV2 and TRBJ1-5 gives the whole variable domain EPEVTQTPSHQVTQMGQEVILRCVPISNHLYFYWYRQILGQKVEFLVSFYNNEISEKSEIFDDQFSVERPDGSNFTLKIRSTKLEDSAMYFCASSPRDFNQPQHFGDGTRLSIL.

The rearrangement joins TRBV12-3 or TRBV12-4 to TRBJ2-2; TRBD1 is a possible D gene (5 bases). The CDR3 is 15 amino acids. V lost 6 bases and J lost 5, with 16 bases in between. The CDR3 DNA sequence: TGTGCCAGCAGGATTAGGGGTGGTTGGACCGGGGAGCTGTTTTTT. Protein sequence: CASRIRGGWTGELFF.

This chain links TRBV29-1 with TRBJ2-7; 7 bases agree with TRBD2. The V segment lost 4 bases and the J segment 7 bases; nucleotides outside the gene matches: 10. Per germline, CDR1 SQVTM and CDR2 ANQGSEA. The CDR3 covers 13 residues. The CDR3 loop is CSVGGPSGEEQYF. The CDR3 region has the DNA TGCAGCGTTGGGGGACCTAGCGGAGAAGAGCAGTACTTC.

CDR3 residues: CASSERGPGANVLTF. Here the CDR3 DNA reads TGTGCCAGCAGCGAAAGGGGCCCTGGGGCCAACGTCCTGACTTTC. The rearrangement uses TRBV2 and TRBJ2-6; possibly TRBD1 for D (5 bases). Germline V CDR1 and CDR2: SNHLY, FYNNEI. The germline V and J ends were trimmed by 6 bases and 2 bases, with 11 bases remaining between them. The CDR3 totals 15 residues.

This clonotype was picked up a small number of times. This chain connects TRBV5-1 to TRBJ2-2; D gene unclear. Germline V gives CDR1 SGHRS, CDR2 YFSETQ. The CDR3 extends over 16 amino acids. Trimming removed 2 bases at V and 1 base at J, with 12 bases between. The CDR3 loop is CASSLSLWGNTGELFF. DNA for the CDR3: TGCGCCAGCAGCTTATCTCTATGGGGGAACACCGGGGAGCTGTTTTTT.

This clonotype appeared a few times. The genes are TRBV10-3 and TRBJ2-7; 11 positions match TRBD2. The J call may not be correct, given that the DNA end is closer to TRBJ2-1. Germline values: CDR1 ENHRY, CDR2 SYGVKD. The CDR3 loop spans 15 amino acids. CDR3 sequence reads: CAISDYLAGGGEQFF. CDR3 nucleotide sequence: TGTGCCATCAGTGATTATCTAGCGGGAGGTGGTGAGCAGTTCTTC.

This chain links TRBV24-1 with TRBJ2-5; 11 positions match TRBD2. CDR1 KGHDR and CDR2 SFDVKD come from the germline V gene. J was trimmed by 5 bases and V by 6 bases; bases with no gene match: 4. The CDR3 loop spans 14 amino acids. CDR3 loop: CATSTSGSRETQYF. The CDR3, as DNA: TGTGCCACCAGTACTAGCGGGAGTAGGGAGACCCAGTACTTC.

This chain links TRBV5-1 with TRBJ2-7, with D tentatively TRBD1 or TRBD2 (5 bases each). Trimming shortened V by 2 bases and J by 2 bases, and 14 bases separated the two germline ends. The CDR3 loop spans 15 amino acids. CDR1 and CDR2 (germline): SGHRS, YFSETQ. The CDR3 here is CASSFAGTGTYEQYF. Written as DNA, the CDR3 is TGCGCCAGCAGCTTCGCCGGGACGGGGACCTACGAGCAGTACTTC. Full variable domain (missing parts from reference TRBV5-1 and TRBJ2-7): KAGVTQTPRYLIKTRGQQVTLSCSPISGHRSVSWYQQTPGQGLQFLFEYFSETQRNKGNFPGRFSGRQFSNSRSEMNVSTLELGDSALYLCASSFAGTGTYEQYFGPGTRLTVT.

With respect to this clonotype: A much larger clonotype is one base distant, so this may be a read error. This CDR3 is CASSPRGWGRGQYF. The CDR3 bases are TGTGCCAGCAGTCCCCGGGGGTGGGGCCGCGGGCAGTACTTC. This chain connects TRBV14 to TRBJ2-7; possibly TRBD2 for D (6 bases). Trimming removed 6 bases at V and 9 bases at J, with 21 bases between. The CDR3 has 14 amino acids. CDR1 SGHDN and CDR2 FVKESK come from the germline V gene.

In this sample, this clonotype turned up many times. The chain links TRBV5-1 to TRBJ1-2; TRBD1 matches at 10 bases. From germline, CDR1 is SGHRS and CDR2 YFSETQ. The CDR3 is 12 amino acids. V lost 4 bases, J lost 10 bases, and 4 bases stayed unmatched. CDR3 nucleotides: TGCGCCAGCAGCCCAGGACAGGGGGACTACACCTTC. It is translated as CASSPGQGDYTF.

Concerning this clonotype: One junction end disagrees with the germline gene, perhaps due to a read error. J is TRBJ2-7 and V is TRBV6-4; perhaps TRBD2 as D (5 bases). Germline loops: CDR1 MRHNA, CDR2 SNTAGT. The CDR3 sequence is 15 residues long. CDR3 DNA: TGTGCCAGCAGTCAACGGACTCCCTGCTCCTACGTGCAGTACTTC. Amino acids: CASSQRTPCSYVQYF.

This clonotype came up many times. This chain connects TRBV10-2 to TRBJ2-1; 8 bases are a match to TRBD2. Germline CDR1 is WSHSY and CDR2 is SAAADI. The junction had 3 bases not matched to a gene; V was cut back by 3 bases and J by 2 bases. This CDR3 comprises 15 residues. Here the CDR3 DNA reads TGCGCCAGCAGTGATACTAGCGGAGCCTACAATGAGCAGTTCTTC. Translating gives CASSDTSGAYNEQFF.

This clonotype showed up just once. The rearrangement uses TRBV7-3 and TRBJ2-3; 9 positions match TRBD1. CDR3 length: 18 amino acids. The germline CDR1 and CDR2 sequences are SGHTA and FQGTGA. V was pared by 5 bases and J by 4 bases, with 16 bases of the junction left unmatched. The CDR3 DNA is TGTGCCAGCAGCCCAGACAGGGGGACGGTTTATAGCGCAGATACGCAGTATTTT. It yields the protein CASSPDRGTVYSADTQYF.

The rearrangement links TRBV29-1 to TRBJ2-3, with TRBD1 matching 8 bases. The germline gives CDR1 SQVTM, CDR2 ANQGSEA. V lost 5 bases, J lost 2 bases, and 6 bases stayed unmatched. The CDR3 extends over 14 amino acids. CDR3 sequence reads: CSVRQGSLTDTQYF. In DNA form, the CDR3 reads TGCAGCGTTAGACAGGGGTCCCTCACAGATACGCAGTATTTT.

This clonotype was observed many times. The chain recombines TRBV2 with TRBJ1-4, with 7 bases lining up with TRBD1. V was clipped by 5 bases and J by 8 bases; unmatched bases: 8. Per the germline V gene, CDR1 is SNHLY and CDR2 is FYNNEI. CDR3 length: 14 residues. The CDR3 loop is CASSLRQGREKLFF. Written as DNA, the CDR3 is TGTGCCAGCAGTTTGCGACAGGGTCGGGAAAAACTGTTTTTT.

This clonotype was seen a handful of times. The genes are TRBV6-4 and TRBJ1-2, with 10 bases that match TRBD1. J gave up 3 bases and V 5 bases, and 12 bases lay outside the gene matches. The CDR3 length is 17 residues. Germline V gives CDR1 MRHNA, CDR2 SNTAGT. The CDR3 DNA reads TGTGCCAGCAGTTACGACGAACCCGGGACAGGGGACTATGGCTACACCTTC. Translation: CASSYDEPGTGDYGYTF.

This clonotype was seen once. This sequence joins TRBV7-9 and TRBJ2-2; D gene ambiguous. CDR1 SEHNR and CDR2 FQNEAQ come from the germline V gene (reference sequence). CDR3 length: 9 amino acids. Trimming left V 3 bases short and J 14 bases short, with 4 bases between. The CDR3 here is CASSLDLFF. CDR3 bases: TGTGCCAGCAGCTTGGATCTGTTTTTT.